Presented here are 8 T cell receptor beta chains from one specimen sequenced in a study of T-cell reconstitution after alpha-beta-depleted transplantation in children. Unique molecular identifiers were used to barcode this TCRbeta library. Each CDR3 protein gets one entry after TCRdb re-called the PCR reads with MiXCR. The data show 70,000 to 95,000 distinct CDR3 sequences, around 18% seen once. The starting material was PBMCs, mostly from graft donor cells, obtained 360 days after TCRalphabeta/CD19-depleted stem cell transplant. The source is a male patient under 10 years old who had a stem cell transplant for acute lymphoblastic leukemia, so the T cells may come from the graft donor.

This clonotype was seen a few times. V is TRBV7-9 and J is TRBJ2-7, with TRBD2 matching over 10 bases. V was clipped by 5 bases and J by 2 bases; unmatched bases: 6. Per germline, CDR1 SEHNR and CDR2 FQNEAQ (reference sequence). The CDR3 runs to 15 residues. The DNA for the CDR3 is TGTGCCAGCAGCCCACTAGCGGGATGGGCCTACGAGCAGTACTTC. Translation: CASSPLAGWAYEQYF.

The chain combines TRBV12-3 or TRBV12-4 with TRBJ2-1, with D possibly TRBD2 on 6 matching bases. The germline V and J ends were trimmed by 6 bases and 3 bases, with 15 bases remaining between them. This CDR3 is built from 15 residues. CDR3 residues: CASSRTSPFYNEQFF. CDR3 in DNA: TGTGCCAGCAGCCGCACTAGCCCTTTCTACAATGAGCAGTTCTTC.

A note on this clonotype: A junction end diverges from the germline sequence, so it may reflect a read error. The V and J genes are TRBV5-1 and TRBJ2-1; perhaps TRBD2 as D (5 bases). Germline CDR1 reads SGHRS; CDR2 reads YFSETQ. The CDR3 is made up of 15 amino acids. CDR3 nucleotide sequence: TGCGCCAGCAGCTCCACTAGTGTCTCCAACAATGAGCAGTTCTTC. Amino acid sequence: CASSSTSVSNNEQFF.

This clonotype has a count of ten or more. The V call is TRBV12-3 or TRBV12-4, the J call TRBJ2-5; D gene unclear. V lost 3 bases and J 2 bases, leaving 10 bases between the germline ends. CDR3 size: 14 residues. The CDR3 DNA reads as TGTGCCAGCAGTTTTTGGACGGAACAAGAGACCCAGTACTTC. The encoded protein is CASSFWTEQETQYF.

This clonotype showed up just once. A read error may account for a junction end that differs from germline. In DNA form, the CDR3 reads TGCGCCACCAAGCGGGACGGGAATTTT. Amino acids: CATKRDGNF. The V call is TRBV23-1, the J call TRBJ1-5; possibly TRBD1 for D (5 bases). TRBV23-1 is an open reading frame whose function is uncertain. CDR3 length: 9 amino acids.

The DNA of the CDR3 is TGCGCCAGCAGCTTGGACAGGTACTTATTTGAAGCTTTCTTT. This translates into CASSLDRYLFEAFF. This chain links TRBV5-1 with TRBJ1-1, with D tentatively TRBD1 (5 bases). Germline assignment: CDR1 SGHRS and CDR2 YFSETQ. Trimming pared 0 bases from V and 7 bases from J, leaving 13 bases between. The CDR3 is 14 residues long.

The chain employs TRBV6-1 and TRBJ2-3; D is uncertain. V lost 4 bases to trimming and J lost 3 bases, with 8 bases between them. CDR3 size: 13 residues. Per the germline V gene, CDR1 is MNHNS and CDR2 is SASEGT. The CDR3 DNA is TGTGCCAGCAGTGCCATGTTTACAGATACGCAGTATTTT. Encoded protein: CASSAMFTDTQYF.

The chain carries TRBV7-9 and TRBJ1-2; weak D call: TRBD1 (6 bases). CDR3 size: 15 residues. Deletions cut 6 bases from V and 5 bases from J, with 19 bases between. Germline-derived CDR1 and CDR2 are SEHNR and FQNEAQ (reference sequence). The CDR3 here is CASSLRGAHFYGYTF. The CDR3 DNA reads TGTGCCAGCAGTCTTCGGGGGGCCCACTTTTATGGCTACACCTTC.